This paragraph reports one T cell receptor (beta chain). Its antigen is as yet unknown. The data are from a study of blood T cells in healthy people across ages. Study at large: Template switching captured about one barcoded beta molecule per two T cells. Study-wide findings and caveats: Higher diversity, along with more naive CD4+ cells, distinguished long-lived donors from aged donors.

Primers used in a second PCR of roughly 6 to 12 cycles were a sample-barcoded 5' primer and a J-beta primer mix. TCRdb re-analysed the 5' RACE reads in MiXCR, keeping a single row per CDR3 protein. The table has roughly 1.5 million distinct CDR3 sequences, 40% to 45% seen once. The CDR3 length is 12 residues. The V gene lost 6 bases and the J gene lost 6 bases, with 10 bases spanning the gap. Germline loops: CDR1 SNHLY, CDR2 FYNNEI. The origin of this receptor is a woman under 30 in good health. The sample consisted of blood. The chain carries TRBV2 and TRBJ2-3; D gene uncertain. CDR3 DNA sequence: TGTGCCAGCAGGCCAAGATCGGATACGCAGTATTTT. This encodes CASRPRSDTQYF.